Each of the 2 T cell receptor beta chains below was sequenced from the same sample in a study of blood T cell repertoires in COVID-19. The method was immunoSEQ multiplex PCR; TCRdb's version includes in-frame clones alone and lacks a portion of them. The table includes 120,000 to 150,000 clones, over 60% detected once. Specimen: peripheral blood. These receptors all come from an elderly man with acute or convalescent COVID-19.

This sequence joins TRBV3-1 (or the pseudogene TRBV3-2) and TRBJ2-7; 7 bases map to TRBD1. J was trimmed by 5 bases and V by 1 base; bases with no gene match: 8. The length of the CDR3 is 15 residues. CDR1 is LGHDT, CDR2 YNNKEL, per germline (reference sequence). CDR3: CASSQGVGGYHEQYF. In DNA, the CDR3 is TGTGCCAGCAGCCAAGGGGTAGGGGGCTACCACGAGCAGTACTTC.

This clone turned up a few times. The chain recombines TRBV11-2 with TRBJ2-5; D ambiguous. Germline V gene lookup returns CDR1 SGHAT and CDR2 FQNNGV. V was clipped by 4 bases and J by 3 bases, with 3 bases between them. CDR3 length: 11 amino acids. The DNA of the CDR3 is TGTGCCAGCAGCTCGGAAGAGACCCAGTACTTC. This encodes CASSSEETQYF. The entire variable domain, with the rest obtained from reference TRBV11-2 and TRBJ2-5, is as follows: EAGVAQSPRYKIIEKRQSVAFWCNPISGHATLYWYQQILGQGPKLLIQFQNNGVVDDSQLPKDRFSAERLKGVDSTLKIQPAKLEDSAVYLCASSSEETQYFGPGTRLLVL.